This T cell receptor (beta chain) appears in the sequencing data of a study of control samples from healthy donors and cancer patients. Sequencing used immunoSEQ multiplex PCR; TCRdb keeps in-frame clones, though not all of them. Here the sample spans 65,000 to 70,000 clones, 75% to 90% being singletons. Trimming at V came to 4 bases and at J to 1 base, leaving 6 bases not matched to a gene. The CDR3 totals 16 residues. Germline CDR1 SGHKS, CDR2 YYEKEE (reference sequence). The sequence was collected from a woman aged 50 to 65 with lung cancer. This chain links TRBV5-5 with TRBJ2-5, with TRBD2 identical over 11 bases. The sample taken for sequencing was PBMCs. CDR3: CASSMGLAELQETQYF. The CDR3 region has the DNA TGTGCCAGCAGCATGGGACTAGCGGAACTCCAAGAGACCCAGTACTTC.